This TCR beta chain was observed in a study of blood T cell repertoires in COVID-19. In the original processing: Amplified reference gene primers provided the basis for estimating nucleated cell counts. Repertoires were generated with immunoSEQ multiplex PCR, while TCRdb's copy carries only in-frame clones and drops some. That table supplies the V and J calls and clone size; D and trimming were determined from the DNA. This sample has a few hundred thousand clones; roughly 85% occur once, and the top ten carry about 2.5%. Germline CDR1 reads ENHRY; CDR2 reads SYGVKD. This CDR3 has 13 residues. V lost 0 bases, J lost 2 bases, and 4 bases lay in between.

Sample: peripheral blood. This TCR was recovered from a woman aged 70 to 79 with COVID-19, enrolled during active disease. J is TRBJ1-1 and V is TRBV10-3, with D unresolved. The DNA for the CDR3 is TGTGCCATCAGTGAGTCAGCTAACACTGAAGCTTTCTTT. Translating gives CAISESANTEAFF.